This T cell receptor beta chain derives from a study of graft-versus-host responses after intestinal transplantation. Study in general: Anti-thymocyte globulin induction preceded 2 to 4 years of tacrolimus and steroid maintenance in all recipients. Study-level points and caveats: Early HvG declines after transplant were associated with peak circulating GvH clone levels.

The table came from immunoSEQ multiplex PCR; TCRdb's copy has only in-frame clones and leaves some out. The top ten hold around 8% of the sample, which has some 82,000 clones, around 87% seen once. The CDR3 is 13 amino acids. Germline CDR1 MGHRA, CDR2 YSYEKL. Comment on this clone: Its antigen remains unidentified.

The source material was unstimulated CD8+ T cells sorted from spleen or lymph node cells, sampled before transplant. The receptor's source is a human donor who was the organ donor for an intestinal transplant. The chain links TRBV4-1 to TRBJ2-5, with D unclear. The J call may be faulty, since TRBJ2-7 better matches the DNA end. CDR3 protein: CASSQSGAYEQYF. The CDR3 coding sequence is TGCGCCAGCAGCCAATCAGGAGCCTACGAGCAGTACTTC.